The following is a T cell receptor (beta chain) sequence with its context. Its binding antigen is unknown. One base away there is no much larger clone; base qualities are not given. All of the isolated RNA was reverse transcribed with the High Capacity cDNA Reverse Transcription Kit, so expressed TCRB transcripts were sequenced. Deep immunoSEQ sequencing was performed on naive, central memory and regulatory T cell samples, with an average of roughly 3.5 million total reads per sample. Sorted cells were lysed in RLT buffer and RNA was extracted with DNase-treated RNeasy Micro or Mini kits, depending on cell number. Each cell subset was processed on its own to prevent cross-contamination, while patient and healthy donor samples were processed together. The immunoSEQ multiplex PCR was used to amplify TCRB sequences from cDNA, yielding 87-bp fragments that span the CDR3 region. Amplicons were sequenced on the Illumina HiSeq platform. On the study's bioinformatics: PCR bias was corrected computationally using synthetic template baselines, and reads within Hamming distance 2 were collapsed, with unmergeable singletons discarded. Reads were aligned to IMGT to assign V, D and J genes, CDR3 length, and insertions or deletions at six rearrangement sites. Within each subset, clonotype counts were normalized to sorted cell number, and only after that were true diversity and Gini coefficients computed with the tcR R package. The overlap coefficient, calculated on TCRB nucleotide sequences, was used to quantify repertoire sharing. TCRdb provides this immuneACCESS table in a form limited to in-frame rearrangements. Some clones are lacking; in checked studies, under half of them reflect an unresolved V gene, and why the rest are absent is not known. D and trimming were read from the DNA, whereas the V and J calls and clone size are those reported in that table. Present in this sample are around 130,000 clones, 9% of which were seen just once. The leading ten clones occupy approximately 0.7% of the sample.

The sample belongs to a study of beta chain features in type 1 diabetes (dated by TCRdb to 2016 to 2018). Study-wide context: Mean age, gender distribution, total cell number and subset yield did not differ between patients and healthy donors. Naive and central memory subsets were obtained from all 30 or so donors, but regulatory and stem cell-like memory subsets were isolated from only 8 patients and about eight healthy donors. The study compared the TCRB repertoires of sorted circulating CD4+ T cell subsets in recently diagnosed type 1 diabetes patients with those in matched healthy donors. A total of 90 million to 140 million sorted cells were examined across all samples, and RNA yield correlated strongly with the number of cells per subset. Broad study findings and their caveats: Only small numbers of individuals were included in the HLA sub-analyses, which left unresolved whether HLA type had any influence on TCRB rearrangement. Naive, central memory and regulatory TCRB repertoires appeared to be more similar among patients than among healthy donors. PCR might favor shorter templates, but patient and control samples were amplified and corrected together, so any skew would affect both groups equally. Fewer insertions and more nucleotide deletions at VDJ recombination sites were observed in patients with type 1 diabetes, implying thymic rearrangement abnormalities. Type 1 diabetes patients showed a moderate but significant shortening of TCRB CDR3 length in all four CD4+ subsets. Because cDNA was sequenced instead of genomic DNA, activated cells with high expression could be over-represented, although the groups did not differ in activation or CD3 levels.

The CDR3 holds 16 amino acids from the cysteine to the phenylalanine. Only CDR3 DNA remains: 48 bases, in frame from the first base. Reading the germline V gene gives CDR1 SGDLS and CDR2 YYNGEE. Deletion took 0 bases off V and 0 bases off J, with a span of 10 bases between the germline ends. From each donor, a single peripheral blood sample of about 120 mL on average was drawn into heparinised tubes. Naive, central memory, regulatory and stem cell-like memory CD4+ T cells were sorted on a BD FACSAria II using a panel including CD45RO, CCR7, CD25, CD127, CD95 and CD27. All sorted populations exceeded 95% purity. PBMCs were isolated right away by Lymphoprep density gradient centrifugation and were stained directly, without culture. So that batch effects would be minimized, each experiment stained and sorted samples in pairs, pairing one healthy donor with one patient.

The sequenced sample consisted of central memory CD4+ T cells from blood. The chain is encoded by TRBV9 joined to TRBJ1-3; 5 matching bases give a weak D call of TRBD1. The receptor was isolated from a man aged 30 to 39 with type 1 diabetes. The encoded CDR3 is CASSVGNGGSGNTIYF. The DNA reads TGTGCCAGCAGCGTAGGTAACGGGGGCTCTGGAAACACCATATATTTT.